This is a list of T cell receptor beta chains from one sample in a study of HIV-infected children after antiretroviral therapy interruption. A single record per CDR3 protein comes from TCRdb applying MiXCR to the 3' RACE reads. The sample has approximately 95,000 distinct CDR3 sequences; 6% to 8.5% are singletons. The source material was CD45RA+ CD4+ T cells from PBMCs, pooled from several time points, sampled from a donor given antiretroviral therapy, either interrupted or continuous. These receptors all come from a pool of human donors with HIV. Each CDR3 is given without its conserved first and last residue. Fields, in order: V gene, J gene, CDR3 protein.

V: TRBV29-1; J: TRBJ2-3; CDR3: SVEAGTDTQY
V: TRBV7-2; J: TRBJ2-1; CDR3: ASSVPENEQF
V: TRBV12-3/TRBV12-4; J: TRBJ2-3; CDR3: ASSFVGLAGVGDTQY
V: TRBV6-9; J: TRBJ2-4; CDR3: ASSQLRTGSVQY
V: TRBV12-3/TRBV12-4; J: TRBJ2-4; CDR3: ASSFGLDIQY
V: TRBV19; J: TRBJ1-1; CDR3: ASSQGRDRPNTEAF
V: TRBV2; J: TRBJ1-2; CDR3: ARVGTAYGYT
V: TRBV24-1; J: TRBJ2-3; CDR3: ATSDSRLGPTDTQY
V: TRBV7-9; J: TRBJ2-1; CDR3: ASSFGTSGGDLGEQF
V: TRBV10-1; J: TRBJ2-5; CDR3: ASSPMGQRGEETQY
V: TRBV5-1; J: TRBJ2-4; CDR3: ASSKTGEVWGNIQY
V: TRBV14; J: TRBJ1-3; CDR3: ASSQVRKLSSGNTIY
V: TRBV5-1; J: TRBJ2-1; CDR3: ASSPYRSSYNEQF
V: TRBV12-5; J: TRBJ2-7; CDR3: ASGLVLSGAYEQY
V: TRBV20-1; J: TRBJ2-1; CDR3: SVVSLSSDNEQF
V: TRBV12-3/TRBV12-4; J: TRBJ1-1; CDR3: ASSFLARSLTEAF
V: TRBV19; J: TRBJ2-4; CDR3: ASSIAVDYEAKNIQY
V: TRBV6-5; J: TRBJ2-2; CDR3: ASSYSNRGRGTGELF
V: TRBV10-3; J: TRBJ2-1; CDR3: AARTGTSSLNEQF
V: TRBV12-3/TRBV12-4; J: TRBJ1-5; CDR3: ASSAYRGDSNQPQH
V: TRBV28; J: TRBJ1-5; CDR3: ASSLSGSNQPQH
V: TRBV28; J: TRBJ1-2; CDR3: ASSSRAGGYT
V: TRBV4-1; J: TRBJ2-3; CDR3: ASSQDGGSFTDTQY
V: TRBV7-2; J: TRBJ2-1; CDR3: ASSPHRYNEQF
V: TRBV5-4; J: TRBJ2-1; CDR3: ASQTEGPGGRGQQF
V: TRBV6-6; J: TRBJ2-7; CDR3: ASSDTQGASYEQY
V: TRBV5-6; J: TRBJ1-5; CDR3: ASSLNGGQGNQPQH
V: TRBV5-1; J: TRBJ2-4; CDR3: ASSLGQGSAKNIQY
V: TRBV6-7; J: TRBJ2-1; CDR3: ASSAGGGYEQF
V: TRBV10-3; J: TRBJ2-7; CDR3: AIRGQGNEQY
V: TRBV7-3; J: TRBJ2-5; CDR3: ASSRRRQETQY
V: TRBV18; J: TRBJ2-1; CDR3: ASSPPQGTSGGAYNEQF
V: TRBV19; J: TRBJ2-3; CDR3: ASSMRDRGPADTQY
V: TRBV5-1; J: TRBJ2-5; CDR3: ASSLPGIQETQY
V: TRBV20-1; J: TRBJ2-7; CDR3: SARSAGTSGPSH
V: TRBV12-3/TRBV12-4; J: TRBJ2-2; CDR3: ASSLRQANTGELF
V: TRBV5-1; J: TRBJ2-5; CDR3: ASSLDGNSQETQY
V: TRBV7-8; J: TRBJ2-7; CDR3: ASSLGSWGPYEQY
V: TRBV18; J: TRBJ1-1; CDR3: ASSPDITATEAF
V: TRBV5-1; J: TRBJ1-6; CDR3: ASSLGGSGRNNSPLH
V: TRBV6-6; J: TRBJ1-5; CDR3: ASSSIGFGALDNQPQH
V: TRBV20-1; J: TRBJ2-7; CDR3: SARGDRGGSYEQY
V: TRBV6-1; J: TRBJ1-3; CDR3: ASSERWNSGNTIY
V: TRBV7-9; J: TRBJ1-1; CDR3: ASTRENTEAF
V: TRBV18; J: TRBJ1-4; CDR3: ASSPREGTNEKLF
V: TRBV11-2; J: TRBJ1-1; CDR3: ASSFRDRVPNTEAF
V: TRBV15; J: TRBJ2-6; CDR3: ATSIGSGANVLT
V: TRBV5-1; J: TRBJ1-1; CDR3: ASSEGQGKAF
V: TRBV20-1; J: TRBJ1-5; CDR3: SALQGTQPQH
V: TRBV10-3; J: TRBJ2-7; CDR3: AISESNSRVHEQY
V: TRBV4-2; J: TRBJ1-1; CDR3: ASSLEDRGRMNTEAF
V: TRBV2; J: TRBJ1-6; CDR3: ASTFYPFSTSSYNSPLH
V: TRBV25-1; J: TRBJ1-2; CDR3: ASSDGYHNRPGYGYT